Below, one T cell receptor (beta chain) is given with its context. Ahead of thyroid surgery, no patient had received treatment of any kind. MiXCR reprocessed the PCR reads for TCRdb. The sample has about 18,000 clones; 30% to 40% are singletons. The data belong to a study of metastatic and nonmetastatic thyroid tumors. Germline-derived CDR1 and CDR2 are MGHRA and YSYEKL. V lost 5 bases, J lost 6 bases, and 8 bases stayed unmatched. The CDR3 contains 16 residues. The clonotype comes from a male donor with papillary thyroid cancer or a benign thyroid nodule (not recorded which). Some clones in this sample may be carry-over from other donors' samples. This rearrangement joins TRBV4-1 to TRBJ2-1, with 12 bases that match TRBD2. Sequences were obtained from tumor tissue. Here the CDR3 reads CASSDQLAGGSNEQFF. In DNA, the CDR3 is TGCGCCAGCAGCGACCAACTAGCGGGAGGAAGCAATGAGCAGTTCTTC.